This T cell receptor beta chain was retrieved from a study of cytomegalovirus exposure and HLA in healthy donors. Overall study results and limits: Analysis was carried out at a later point, and it linked a missense DCLRE1C variant to TCR beta V- and J-gene trimming. In a later analysis, a genetic analysis reported fewer productive-TCR N-insertions in an Asian-associated ancestry cluster than the cohort average. HLA alleles showed associations with about 17,000 TCR beta sequences in a later analysis, at a 0.05 false discovery rate.

Primers: 60 Vbeta forward and 13 Jbeta reverse. Profiling relied on immunoSEQ multiplex PCR, and the TCRdb table lists in-frame clones only, not all of them. Among approximately 190,000 clones listed, 81% were seen once. CDR3 size: 16 residues. Germline-derived CDR1 and CDR2 are MGHRA and YSYEKL. Germline trimming cut 0 bases from V and 5 bases from J; bases unmatched to any gene: 10. This clone was observed once. Antigen: not known. The receptor was derived from a middle-aged man in good health and CMV-seropositive. Sequencing was done on a sample of PBMCs. The J gene is TRBJ2-7, the V gene TRBV4-1; 7 nucleotides match TRBD2. CDR3 sequence (DNA): TGCGCCAGCAGCCAAGATCCCGCTAGCGGTAGCGACGAGCAGTACTTC. This gives the protein CASSQDPASGSDEQYF.